One sample yielded the 20 T cell receptor beta chains listed below, sequenced in a study of T cell repertoires in cytomegalovirus infection. Which antigens these TCRs recognize remains unknown. TCRdb called the reads again in MiXCR, with one record for every CDR3 protein. The sample records roughly 990,000 distinct CDR3 sequences, around a third being singletons. Here the sequenced sample was cultured CD8+ T cells from PBMCs, taken from culture after CMV antigen stimulation. These receptors were obtained from a human donor in good health (CMV status not recorded). Some clones in this sample may be carry-over from other donors' samples.

About this clonotype itself: Given a much more abundant clone one base away, this may be a read error. This chain connects TRBV7-2 to TRBJ1-1, with D hard to call. Germline values: CDR1 SGHTA, CDR2 FQGNSA. The CDR3 has 15 amino acids. Trimming left V 3 bases short and J 0 bases short, with 11 bases between. This chain's CDR3 is CASSFPGDMNTEAFF. Written as DNA, the CDR3 is TGTGCCAGCAGCTTTCCCGGCGACATGAACACTGAAGCTTTCTTT.

This clonotype has just a few counts. The V and J genes are TRBV27 and TRBJ2-7; possible D gene TRBD1, 6 bases. There are 12 residues in the CDR3. Trimming pared 7 bases from V and 3 bases from J, leaving 10 bases between. CDR1 is MNHEY and CDR2 is SMNVEV in the germline V gene (reference sequence). The CDR3 is CASKGGRYEQYV. In nucleotides, the CDR3 is TGTGCCAGCAAAGGGGGTCGCTACGAGCAGTACGTC.

The chain carries TRBV6-1 and TRBJ1-1, with TRBD1 matching 9 bases. The ends lost 4 bases at V and 3 bases at J; junction bases unmatched: 6. CDR3 length: 15 residues. Looked up from germline, CDR1 is MNHNS and CDR2 is SASEGT. The CDR3 loop is CASSAGTGHYTEAFF. As DNA, the CDR3 is TGTGCCAGCAGTGCCGGGACAGGGCATTACACTGAAGCTTTCTTT.

This clonotype has a handful of counts. The rearrangement joins TRBV29-1 to TRBJ2-1; D call uncertain. CDR3 length equals 12 residues. The ends were cut back, 7 bases at V and 9 bases at J, with 16 bases in the middle. CDR1 and CDR2 (germline): SQVTM, ANQGSEA. The CDR3 DNA follows: TGCAGCGCCCTACCGGGTGGTGGTGAGCAGTTCTTC. This translates into CSALPGGGEQFF.

This clonotype was observed a handful of times. V is TRBV6-6 and J is TRBJ1-6; D not certain. V lost 2 bases and J lost 6, with 8 bases in between. The CDR3 sequence is 14 residues long. The germline gives CDR1 MNHNY, CDR2 SVGAGI (reference sequence). CDR3 loop: CASSYPGSNSPLHF. The CDR3 DNA follows: TGTGCCAGCAGTTACCCTGGATCTAATTCACCCCTCCACTTT.

V usage is TRBV7-9 and J usage is TRBJ2-7, with 7 bases matching TRBD2. Trimming cost V 5 bases and J 0 bases; bases outside gene matches: 10. Germline-derived CDR1 and CDR2 are SEHNR and FQNEAQ (reference sequence). The CDR3 has 16 residues. As DNA, the CDR3 is TGTGCCAGCAGCCCTATGGGGGAGGGGAGCTCCTACGAGCAGTACTTC. This sequence encodes CASSPMGEGSSYEQYF.

In this sample, this clonotype turned up a few times. The chain uses TRBV27 and TRBJ1-2; tentative D call: TRBD1 (6 bases). The CDR3 runs to 14 residues. Trimming stripped 2 bases from V and 6 bases from J, with 13 bases between. The germline CDR1 and CDR2 sequences are MNHEY and SMNVEV (reference sequence). CDR3 amino acids: CASSLIGGGDGYTF. The DNA of the CDR3 is TGTGCCAGCAGTTTAATCGGGGGGGGCGATGGCTACACCTTC.

This clonotype has a count of ten or more. This rearrangement joins TRBV7-8 to TRBJ2-7; D gene uncertain. The CDR3 covers 13 residues. V lost 2 bases and J lost 2, with 7 bases in between. Germline V lookup: CDR1 SGHVS, CDR2 FQNEAQ. CDR3 DNA: TGTGCCAGCAGCTTAAGCTTAGCCTACGAGCAGTACGTC. Its protein is CASSLSLAYEQYV.

This clonotype appeared a few times. The rearrangement links TRBV10-3 to TRBJ1-1, with D possibly TRBD1 on 6 matching bases. CDR1 and CDR2 (germline): ENHRY, SYGVKD. Trimming took 10 bases from V and 1 from J, leaving 13 bases between them. There are 13 residues in the CDR3. CDR3 nucleotides: TGTGCCACAGTACTCAGGGGGAACACTGAAGCTTTCTTT. Translation: CATVLRGNTEAFF.

Concerning this clonotype: One junction end disagrees with the germline gene, perhaps due to a read error. The CDR3: CVSSLDGAEAFF. CDR3 nucleotides: TGTGTCAGCAGCTTAGACGGGGCAGAAGCTTTCTTT. This chain connects TRBV7-6 to TRBJ1-1; D perhaps matches TRBD1 (5 bases). The CDR3 has 12 residues. Germline values: CDR1 SGHVS, CDR2 FNYEAQ.

This clonotype was seen a few times. The chain employs TRBV7-6 and TRBJ2-7, with a weak D call TRBD2 (6 bases). Trimming removed 3 bases from V and 6 bases from J, with 15 bases in between. The CDR3 has 14 amino acids. Germline V lookup: CDR1 SGHVS, CDR2 FNYEAQ. The CDR3 sequence: CASSFSGETGEQYF. CDR3 sequence (DNA): TGTGCCAGCAGCTTCTCGGGGGAGACGGGCGAGCAGTACTTC.

This clonotype was detected ten times or more. The chain carries TRBV7-9 and TRBJ1-4, with D possibly matching TRBD1 (6 bases). CDR1 and CDR2 (germline): SEHNR, FQNEAQ (reference sequence). Trimming pared 0 bases from V and 10 bases from J, leaving 6 bases between. This CDR3 has 12 residues. The CDR3 here is CASSLAGGKLFF. CDR3 sequence (DNA): TGTGCCAGCAGCTTAGCAGGGGGAAAACTGTTTTTT.

This clonotype was counted between two and nine times. This chain uses TRBV27 with TRBJ2-1; 7 bases fit TRBD2. The junction had 6 bases not matched to a gene; V was cut back by 4 bases and J by 12 bases. CDR1 MNHEY and CDR2 SMNVEV come from the germline V gene (reference sequence). The CDR3 runs to 12 residues. CDR3 coding DNA: TGTGCCAGCAGTTCCCGACTAGCTGGGCAGTTCTTC. Protein product: CASSSRLAGQFF.

The rearrangement links TRBV4-1 to TRBJ2-1, with 13 bases aligning to TRBD2. The length of the CDR3 is 16 residues. Germline V gene sequence: CDR1 MGHRA, CDR2 YSYEKL. V trimming: 3 bases; J trimming: 1 base; junction bases outside the gene matches: 0. The CDR3 DNA follows: TGCGCCAGCAGCCAGGGACTAGCGGGGTCCTACAATGAGCAGTTCTTC. As protein: CASSQGLAGSYNEQFF.

This clonotype has ten or more counts. J is TRBJ2-7 and V is TRBV7-8; 7 positions agree with TRBD2. Germline V gives CDR1 SGHVS, CDR2 FQNEAQ. V gave up 11 bases and J gave up 0 bases; unmatched junction bases: 7. The CDR3 has 13 amino acids. The chain's CDR3 is CAGAGRSSYEQYF. The CDR3 DNA sequence: TGTGCCGGTGCCGGGAGGAGCTCCTACGAGCAGTACTTC.

This clonotype appeared many times. J is TRBJ1-6 and V is TRBV7-2; D remains unclear. Germline CDR1 is SGHTA and CDR2 is FQGNSA. There are 14 residues in the CDR3. V was pared by 3 bases and J by 0 bases, with 3 bases between. CDR3 coding DNA: TGTGCCAGCAGCTTGAGCTCCTATAATTCACCCCTCCACTTT. Translation gives CASSLSSYNSPLHF.

This clonotype was picked up many times. The gene calls are TRBV7-6 and TRBJ1-1, with 8 positions matching TRBD1. V lost 8 bases to trimming and J lost 6 bases; unmatched junction nucleotides: 2. There are 11 residues in the CDR3. CDR1 SGHVS and CDR2 FNYEAQ come from the germline V gene. In DNA form, the CDR3 reads TGTGCCAGCGGACAGGGCTCTGAAGCTTTCTTT. Translating it yields CASGQGSEAFF.

This clonotype was detected only a few times. This chain connects TRBV7-6 to TRBJ2-1; 12 bases map to TRBD2. The CDR3 has 13 residues. V lost 8 bases to trimming and J lost 9 bases; unmatched junction nucleotides: 5. The V gene's germline CDR1 is SGHVS and CDR2 FNYEAQ. The CDR3 DNA is TGTGCCAGCGCGTCTAGCGGGGGGGGTGAGCAGTTCTTC. This sequence encodes CASASSGGGEQFF.

This sequence joins TRBV7-3 and TRBJ2-5, with 8 bases lining up with TRBD1. The V and J ends lost 3 bases and 0 bases, in that order; junction bases with no gene match: 6. The CDR3 runs to 16 residues. Germline V gives CDR1 SGHTA, CDR2 FQGTGA. CDR3 region: CASSLKTGEYQETQYF. CDR3 in DNA: TGTGCCAGCAGCTTGAAGACAGGGGAATACCAAGAGACCCAGTACTTC.

This clonotype was picked up a small number of times. This chain joins TRBV2 and TRBJ2-5, with 9 bases that match TRBD2. V lost 8 bases and J lost 3; bases outside the gene matches: 10. Germline V gene sequence: CDR1 SNHLY, CDR2 FYNNEI. The CDR3 contains 15 residues. CDR3 region: CASPTGIAGEETQYF. CDR3 bases: TGTGCCAGCCCGACGGGTATAGCGGGGGAAGAGACCCAGTACTTC.